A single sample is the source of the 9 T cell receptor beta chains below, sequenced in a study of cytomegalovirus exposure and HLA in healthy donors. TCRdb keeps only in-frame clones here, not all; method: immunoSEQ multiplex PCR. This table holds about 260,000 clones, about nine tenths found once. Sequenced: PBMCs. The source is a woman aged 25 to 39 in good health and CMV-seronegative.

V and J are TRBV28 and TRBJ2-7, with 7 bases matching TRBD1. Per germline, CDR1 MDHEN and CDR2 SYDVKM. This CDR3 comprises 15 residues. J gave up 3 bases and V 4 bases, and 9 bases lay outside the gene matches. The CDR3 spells CASSSQPGQYYEQYF. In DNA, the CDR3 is TGTGCCAGCAGTTCTCAACCGGGACAGTACTACGAGCAGTACTTC. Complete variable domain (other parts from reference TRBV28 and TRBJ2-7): DVKVTQSSRYLVKRTGEKVFLECVQDMDHENMFWYRQDPGLGLRLIYFSYDVKMKEKGDIPEGYSVSREKKERFSLILESASTNQTSMYLCASSSQPGQYYEQYFGPGTRLTVT.

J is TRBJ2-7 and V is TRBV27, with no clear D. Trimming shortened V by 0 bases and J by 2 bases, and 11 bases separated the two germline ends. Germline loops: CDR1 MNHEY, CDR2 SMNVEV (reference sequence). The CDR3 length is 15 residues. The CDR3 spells CASSLSTPGPYEQYF. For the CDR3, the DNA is TGTGCCAGCAGTTTATCAACCCCTGGTCCCTACGAGCAGTACTTC.

Written as DNA, the CDR3 is TGTGCCAGCAGTTCCCGGGACAGGGGGCGCTCCACCGGGGAGCTGTTTTTT. Translating gives CASSSRDRGRSTGELFF. V gene TRBV27 combines with J gene TRBJ2-2, with 12 bases fitting TRBD1. After removal of 4 bases from V and 4 bases from J, the junction contained 7 bases not matched to a gene. CDR3 length: 17 amino acids. The germline V gene has CDR1 MNHEY and CDR2 SMNVEV (reference sequence).

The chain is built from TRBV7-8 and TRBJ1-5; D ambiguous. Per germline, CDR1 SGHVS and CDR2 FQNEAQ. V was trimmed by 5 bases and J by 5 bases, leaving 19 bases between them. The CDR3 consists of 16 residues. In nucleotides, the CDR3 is TGTGCCAGCAGCCGAGCTGGACCGCCAAAATATCAGCCCCAGCATTTT. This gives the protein CASSRAGPPKYQPQHF. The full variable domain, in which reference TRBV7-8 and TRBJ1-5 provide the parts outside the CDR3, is GAGVSQSPRYKVAKRGQDVALRCDPISGHVSLFWYQQALGQGPEFLTYFQNEAQLDKSGLPSDRFFAERPEGSVSTLKIQRTQQEDSAVYLCASSRAGPPKYQPQHFGDGTRLSIL.

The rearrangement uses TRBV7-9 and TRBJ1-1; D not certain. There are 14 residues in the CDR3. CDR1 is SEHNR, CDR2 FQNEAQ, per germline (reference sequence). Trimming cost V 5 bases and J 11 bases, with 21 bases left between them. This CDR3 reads CASSPEGPLRYAFF. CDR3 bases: TGTGCCAGCAGCCCAGAGGGCCCTTTGCGGTATGCTTTCTTT.

CDR3 in DNA: TGTGCCAGCAGTGAGACTCCTCCCGAGACCCAGTACTTC. This codes for CASSETPPETQYF. This rearrangement joins TRBV28 to TRBJ2-5; D is unclear. Trimming pared 5 bases from V and 5 bases from J, leaving 12 bases between. Looked up from germline, CDR1 is MDHEN and CDR2 is SYDVKM. The CDR3 loop spans 13 amino acids. The full variable domain, completed using reference TRBV28 and TRBJ2-5, is DVKVTQSSRYLVKRTGEKVFLECVQDMDHENMFWYRQDPGLGLRLIYFSYDVKMKEKGDIPEGYSVSREKKERFSLILESASTNQTSMYLCASSETPPETQYFGPGTRLLVL.

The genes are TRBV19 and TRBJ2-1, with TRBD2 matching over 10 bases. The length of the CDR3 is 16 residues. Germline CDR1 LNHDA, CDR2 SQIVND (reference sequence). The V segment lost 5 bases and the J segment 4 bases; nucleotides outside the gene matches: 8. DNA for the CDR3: TGTGCCAGTAGTCCCCTAGCGGGAGAGGGTTACAATGAGCAGTTCTTC. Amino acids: CASSPLAGEGYNEQFF.

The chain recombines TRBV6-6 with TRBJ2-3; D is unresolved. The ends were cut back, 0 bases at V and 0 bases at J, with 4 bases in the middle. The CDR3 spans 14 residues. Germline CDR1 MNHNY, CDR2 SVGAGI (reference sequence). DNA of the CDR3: TGTGCCAGCAGTTACTCGGTTAGCACAGATACGCAGTATTTT. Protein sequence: CASSYSVSTDTQYF.

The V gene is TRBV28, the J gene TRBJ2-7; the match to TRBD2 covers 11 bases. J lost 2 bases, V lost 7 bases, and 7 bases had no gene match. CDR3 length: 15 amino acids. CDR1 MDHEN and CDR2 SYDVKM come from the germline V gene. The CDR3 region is CASTSIAGGAYEQYF. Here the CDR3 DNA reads TGTGCCAGCACCTCCATAGCGGGAGGGGCCTACGAGCAGTACTTC.